Below, 7 T cell receptor beta chains from the same sample are listed, as sequenced in a study of blood T cell repertoires in COVID-19. The method was immunoSEQ multiplex PCR; TCRdb's version includes in-frame clones alone and lacks a portion of them. The table includes around 200,000 clones, about 88% detected once. The sequenced material came from PBMCs or T cells enriched from blood (not recorded which). The receptors stem from a woman aged 25-40 years who had recovered from COVID-19.

J is TRBJ1-2 and V is TRBV9; 8 bases match TRBD1. Germline V CDR1 and CDR2: SGDLS, YYNGEE. The CDR3 covers 16 residues. V lost 2 bases and J lost 4; bases outside the gene matches: 10. CDR3 residues: CASSVYGQGTGYGYTF. The CDR3 DNA reads as TGTGCCAGCAGCGTTTACGGACAGGGTACGGGCTATGGCTACACCTTC.

The rearrangement joins TRBV2 to TRBJ2-5; perhaps TRBD2 as D (5 bases). Trimming shortened V by 1 base and J by 0 bases, and 15 bases separated the two germline ends. Per the germline V gene, CDR1 is SNHLY and CDR2 is FYNNEI. This CDR3 has 17 residues. This chain's CDR3 is CASSEGTSGLYQETQYF. The CDR3 bases are TGTGCCAGCAGTGAAGGGACGAGCGGATTGTACCAAGAGACCCAGTACTTC.

The rearrangement uses TRBV19 and TRBJ2-7, with a tentative D call TRBD1 (6 bases). The CDR3 is made up of 16 amino acids. Germline lookup yields CDR1 LNHDA and CDR2 SQIVND (reference sequence). V dropped 5 bases and J dropped 0 bases, with 17 bases sitting between them. CDR3 nucleotide sequence: TGTGCCAGTAGTCCCGACCTGGACAGCCTCTCCTACGAGCAGTACTTC. Translation: CASSPDLDSLSYEQYF.

This chain uses TRBV18 with TRBJ2-2; 7 positions agree with TRBD1. Germline-derived CDR1 and CDR2 are KGHSH and LQKENI. The CDR3 runs 17 residues. V was pared by 2 bases and J by 0 bases, with 6 bases of the junction left unmatched. The CDR3 nucleotides read TGTGCCAGCTCACCAGTACGGCAGGGGGCGAACACCGGGGAGCTGTTTTTT. This sequence encodes CASSPVRQGANTGELFF.

This clone was picked up one time. The chain has TRBV6-1 and TRBJ1-5; 10 bases fit TRBD1. The CDR3 is made up of 18 amino acids. J was trimmed by 0 bases and V by 3 bases; bases with no gene match: 8. Germline assignment: CDR1 MNHNS and CDR2 SASEGT. CDR3 in amino acids: CASSEGQGPIYSNQPQHF. The CDR3 region has the DNA TGTGCCAGCAGTGAGGGACAGGGGCCCATCTATAGCAATCAGCCCCAGCATTTT.

The chain has TRBV19 and TRBJ1-2; 10 bases map to TRBD1. Germline loops: CDR1 LNHDA, CDR2 SQIVND (reference sequence). V shed 5 bases, J shed 5 bases, and the junction held 5 bases outside the gene matches. The CDR3 covers 14 residues. The CDR3 nucleotides are TGTGCCAGTAGTCAGACAGGGGGCAATTATGGCTACACCTTC. Encoded protein: CASSQTGGNYGYTF.

The rearrangement links TRBV19 to TRBJ1-2, with D possibly TRBD1 on 5 matching bases. Germline-derived CDR1 and CDR2 are LNHDA and SQIVND (reference sequence). This CDR3 is 14 amino acids long. The ends were cut back, 7 bases at V and 2 bases at J, with 14 bases in the middle. The CDR3 DNA reads TGTGCCAGTAACCGGGACTCTCGGAACTATGGCTACACCTTC. This codes for CASNRDSRNYGYTF.